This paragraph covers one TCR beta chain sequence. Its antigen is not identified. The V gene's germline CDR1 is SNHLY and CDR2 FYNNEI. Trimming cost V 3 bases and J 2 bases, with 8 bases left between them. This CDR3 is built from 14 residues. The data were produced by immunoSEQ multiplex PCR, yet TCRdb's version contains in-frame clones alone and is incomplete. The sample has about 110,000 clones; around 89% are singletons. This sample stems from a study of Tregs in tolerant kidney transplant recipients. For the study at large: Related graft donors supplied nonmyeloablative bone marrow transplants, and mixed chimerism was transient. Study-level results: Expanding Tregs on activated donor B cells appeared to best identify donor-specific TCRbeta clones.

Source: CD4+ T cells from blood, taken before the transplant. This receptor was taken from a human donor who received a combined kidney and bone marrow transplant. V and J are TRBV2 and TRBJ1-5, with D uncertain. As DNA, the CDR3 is TGTGCCAGCAGTGATCTCGGGGGCAATCAGCCCCAGCATTTT. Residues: CASSDLGGNQPQHF.